The sequence of this T cell receptor beta chain was determined in a study of a mutant IDH1 vaccine in newly diagnosed glioma. This table comes from immunoSEQ multiplex PCR, and its TCRdb copy is limited to in-frame clones, with some not included. The table includes about 44,000 clones, under 95% detected once. Sample time point: week 23, last vaccination. Every vaccine dose comprised 300 ug of mutant IDH1 20-mer peptide plus topical imiquimod. This clone is a singleton in its sample. Its cognate antigen is unknown. This CDR3 contains 14 residues. Per germline, CDR1 LNHNV and CDR2 YYDKDF (reference sequence). The V segment lost 1 base and the J segment 4 bases; nucleotides outside the gene matches: 4.

The material sequenced was PBMCs, taken from a glioma patient whose treatment included an IDH1 peptide vaccine. The clonotype comes from a man between 45 and 60 years old with glioma. J is TRBJ2-7 and V is TRBV15; TRBD2 aligns across 7 bases. The CDR3 region is CATSRVAGEYEQYF. The CDR3 DNA reads TGTGCCACCAGCAGAGTCGCGGGAGAGTACGAGCAGTACTTC. The variable domain in full, completed from reference TRBV15 and TRBJ2-7, reads DAMVIQNPRYQVTQFGKPVTLSCSQTLNHNVMYWYQQKSSQAPKLLFHYYDKDFNNEADTPDNFQSRRPNTSFCFLDIRSPGLGDTAMYLCATSRVAGEYEQYFGPGTRLTVT.